This is a list of T cell receptor beta chains from one sample in a study of OX40 agonist ivuxolimab in advanced cancers. Generated by immunoSEQ multiplex PCR, the TCRdb table keeps only in-frame clones and is missing some. The table includes some 60,000 clones, about 85% detected once. The specimen comprised CD4+ or CD8+ T cells sorted from blood, sampled in a trial of the OX40 agonist ivuxolimab. These receptors all stem from an adult with an advanced solid tumor such as melanoma, head and neck, liver or kidney cancer. Each CDR3 is given with its conserved first and last residue. The D gene is left open where the match is weak. A clone size is listed for some rows: how often the clone was seen (once, few, many), or a class if it is expanded.

j_call: TRBJ1-3; v_call: TRBV7-9; clone_size: NA; d_call: NA; cdr3_nt: TGTGCCAGCAGCCCCACAATGAGCTCTGGAAACACCATATATTTT; cdr3_aa: CASSPTMSSGNTIYF
j_call: TRBJ1-2; v_call: TRBV19; clone_size: NA; d_call: TRBD1; cdr3_nt: TGTGCCAGTTACTTGGGACAGGGCGCAAACTATGGCTACACCTTC; cdr3_aa: CASYLGQGANYGYTF
j_call: TRBJ1-6; v_call: TRBV6-4; clone_size: NA; d_call: NA; cdr3_nt: TGTGCCAGCAGTCGGGACACTCAGGACTCACCCCTCCACTTT; cdr3_aa: CASSRDTQDSPLHF
j_call: TRBJ1-2; v_call: TRBV5-6; clone_size: NA; d_call: TRBD1; cdr3_nt: TGTGCCAGCACCCGACAGGGGGCGCCCGGCTACACCTTC; cdr3_aa: CASTRQGAPGYTF
j_call: TRBJ1-1; v_call: TRBV13; clone_size: NA; d_call: NA; cdr3_nt: TGTGCCAGCAGCTCCAGACGGGTGGATTTGAACACTGAAGCTTTCTTT; cdr3_aa: CASSSRRVDLNTEAFF
j_call: TRBJ2-3; v_call: TRBV5-4; clone_size: NA; d_call: TRBD1; cdr3_nt: TGTGCCAGCAGCATCACAGGGGGCACAGATACGCAGTATTTT; cdr3_aa: CASSITGGTDTQYF
j_call: TRBJ2-7; v_call: TRBV28; clone_size: NA; d_call: NA; cdr3_nt: TGTGCCAGCCTTTCCCCGTCGGGCAAGCAGTACTTC; cdr3_aa: CASLSPSGKQYF
j_call: TRBJ1-2; v_call: TRBV6-6; clone_size: NA; d_call: NA; cdr3_nt: TGTGCCAGCAGTAACGTACTTGCTCCCTATGGCTACACCTTC; cdr3_aa: CASSNVLAPYGYTF
j_call: TRBJ2-2; v_call: TRBV19; clone_size: NA; d_call: NA; cdr3_nt: TGTGCCAGTAGTATCCGGGGGGCATGGGGCACCGGGGAGCTGTTTTTT; cdr3_aa: CASSIRGAWGTGELFF
j_call: TRBJ2-5; v_call: TRBV6-5; clone_size: NA; d_call: NA; cdr3_nt: TGTGCGGGTCATAAGACTACCCAGTACTTC; cdr3_aa: CAGHKTTQYF
j_call: TRBJ1-2; v_call: TRBV18; clone_size: NA; d_call: NA; cdr3_nt: TGTGCCAGCTCACCAAATGACGGGGATGGCTACACCTTC; cdr3_aa: CASSPNDGDGYTF
j_call: TRBJ2-5; v_call: TRBV5-4; clone_size: NA; d_call: TRBD1; cdr3_nt: TGTGCCAGCAGCCCCGGGACAGGGGAGACCCAGTACTTC; cdr3_aa: CASSPGTGETQYF
j_call: TRBJ1-5; v_call: TRBV25-1; clone_size: NA; d_call: NA; cdr3_nt: TGTGCCAGCAGCCGCGCTGGAGGAAATCAGCCCCAGCATTTT; cdr3_aa: CASSRAGGNQPQHF
j_call: TRBJ1-2; v_call: TRBV10-2; clone_size: NA; d_call: NA; cdr3_nt: TGCGCCAGCGTGGAGGGGAGGAGTAACTATGGCTACACCTTC; cdr3_aa: CASVEGRSNYGYTF
j_call: TRBJ1-4; v_call: TRBV6-1; clone_size: NA; d_call: NA; cdr3_nt: TGTGCCAGCGCGTCCAGGACGGCAACTAATGAAAAACTGTTTTTT; cdr3_aa: CASASRTATNEKLFF
j_call: TRBJ1-2; v_call: TRBV5-8; clone_size: NA; d_call: TRBD1; cdr3_nt: TGTGCCAGCAGCAGCTGGGACAGTAACTATGGCTACACCTTC; cdr3_aa: CASSSWDSNYGYTF
j_call: TRBJ1-2; v_call: TRBV18; clone_size: NA; d_call: TRBD1; cdr3_nt: TGTGCCAGCTCATCGACAGGGTTTGGGGACTATGGCTACACCTTC; cdr3_aa: CASSSTGFGDYGYTF
j_call: TRBJ2-2; v_call: TRBV5-6; clone_size: NA; d_call: NA; cdr3_nt: TGTGCCAGCAGCTTGGTCGGGGGGCGGGACACCGGGGAGCTGTTTTTT; cdr3_aa: CASSLVGGRDTGELFF
j_call: TRBJ2-7; v_call: TRBV7-9; clone_size: NA; d_call: NA; cdr3_nt: TGTGCCAGCAGCTTAGAAGACACCCCGTACTTC; cdr3_aa: CASSLEDTPYF
j_call: TRBJ2-7; v_call: TRBV6-1; clone_size: NA; d_call: NA; cdr3_nt: TGTGCCAGCAATACGATGGTGGCGTCCTACGAGCAGTACTTC; cdr3_aa: CASNTMVASYEQYF
j_call: TRBJ2-7; v_call: TRBV6-1; clone_size: NA; d_call: NA; cdr3_nt: TGTGCCAGCAGTAAAGAGGGGTCCTACGAGCAGTACTTC; cdr3_aa: CASSKEGSYEQYF
j_call: TRBJ2-5; v_call: TRBV9; clone_size: NA; d_call: TRBD2; cdr3_nt: TGTGCCAGCAGCGTAGCTCAGGCGGGGGGGGAGCAAGAGACCCAGTACTTC; cdr3_aa: CASSVAQAGGEQETQYF
j_call: TRBJ1-2; v_call: TRBV11-2; clone_size: NA; d_call: NA; cdr3_nt: TGTGCCAGCAGCTTAGGGGGCGGCTACACCTTC; cdr3_aa: CASSLGGGYTF
j_call: TRBJ2-1; v_call: TRBV18; clone_size: once; d_call: NA; cdr3_nt: TGTGCCAGCTCACTTACCGGGGGAACCGGGAATGAGCAGTTCTTC; cdr3_aa: CASSLTGGTGNEQFF
j_call: TRBJ2-7; v_call: TRBV7-6; clone_size: NA; d_call: TRBD2; cdr3_nt: TGTGCCAGCAGCTCGGGACTAGCGGGGTGGAACGAGCAGTACTTC; cdr3_aa: CASSSGLAGWNEQYF
j_call: TRBJ1-3; v_call: TRBV4-1; clone_size: NA; d_call: NA; cdr3_nt: TGCGCCAGCAGCCCCGGGACAACCTCTGGAAACACCATATATTTT; cdr3_aa: CASSPGTTSGNTIYF
j_call: TRBJ2-5; v_call: TRBV7-7; clone_size: NA; d_call: NA; cdr3_nt: TGTGCTAGCAGCTTAGCGGGACAGACCCAAGAGACCCAGTACTTC; cdr3_aa: CASSLAGQTQETQYF
j_call: TRBJ2-7; v_call: TRBV7-2; clone_size: NA; d_call: TRBD1; cdr3_nt: TGTGCCAGCAGCTTAGCCGGGACAGGGGCTCTCTACGAGCAGTACTTC; cdr3_aa: CASSLAGTGALYEQYF
j_call: TRBJ1-4; v_call: TRBV9; clone_size: NA; d_call: NA; cdr3_nt: TGTGCCAGCACCTCATCAGGGACCACTAATGAAAAACTGTTTTTT; cdr3_aa: CASTSSGTTNEKLFF
j_call: TRBJ1-2; v_call: TRBV6-5; clone_size: NA; d_call: TRBD1; cdr3_nt: TGTGCCACCGGACAGGGTAACGGCTACACCTTC; cdr3_aa: CATGQGNGYTF
j_call: TRBJ2-7; v_call: TRBV2; clone_size: few; d_call: TRBD2; cdr3_nt: TGTGCCAGCAGTGAGGGGCGGGGGGTCGACGAGCAGTACTTC; cdr3_aa: CASSEGRGVDEQYF
j_call: TRBJ1-3; v_call: TRBV23-1; clone_size: NA; d_call: NA; cdr3_nt: TGCGCCAGCAGCCACAGGCGTTCGAGAAACACCATATATTTT; cdr3_aa: CASSHRRSRNTIYF
j_call: TRBJ2-2; v_call: TRBV5-6; clone_size: NA; d_call: TRBD2; cdr3_nt: TGTGCCAGCAGCCGCCCGGGACTAGCGAACACCGGGGAGCTGTTTTTT; cdr3_aa: CASSRPGLANTGELFF
j_call: TRBJ1-4; v_call: TRBV5-1; clone_size: NA; d_call: NA; cdr3_nt: TGCGCCAGCAGCTGGGACTCGACTAATGAAAAACTGTTTTTT; cdr3_aa: CASSWDSTNEKLFF
j_call: TRBJ2-3; v_call: TRBV5-4; clone_size: NA; d_call: TRBD2; cdr3_nt: TGTGCCAGCAGCTCGGGAGCGGGGGGGCCGGGAGATACGCAGTATTTT; cdr3_aa: CASSSGAGGPGDTQYF
j_call: TRBJ2-3; v_call: TRBV14; clone_size: NA; d_call: NA; cdr3_nt: TGTGCCAGCAGCCACGGAGCGGGTGAATTCGGCACAGATACGCAGTATTTT; cdr3_aa: CASSHGAGEFGTDTQYF
j_call: TRBJ1-5; v_call: TRBV2; clone_size: NA; d_call: NA; cdr3_nt: TGTGCCAGCAGTTCCGGGTCCTTAAGCGGTCAGCCCCAGCATTTT; cdr3_aa: CASSSGSLSGQPQHF
j_call: TRBJ2-1; v_call: TRBV7-2; clone_size: NA; d_call: NA; cdr3_nt: TGTGCCAGCACCCCCACTCAGTATGAGCAGTTCTTC; cdr3_aa: CASTPTQYEQFF
j_call: TRBJ2-3; v_call: TRBV10-1; clone_size: NA; d_call: TRBD2; cdr3_nt: TGCGCCAGCAGTGGTGCTAGCGGGGGGGCAACAGATACGCAGTATTTT; cdr3_aa: CASSGASGGATDTQYF
j_call: TRBJ1-3; v_call: TRBV19; clone_size: NA; d_call: TRBD1; cdr3_nt: TGTGCCAGTTCTCGGACAGGAATAGACGGAAACACCATATATTTT; cdr3_aa: CASSRTGIDGNTIYF
j_call: TRBJ1-6; v_call: TRBV19; clone_size: NA; d_call: NA; cdr3_nt: TGTGCCAGTAGTATGATTATGTTGCAGGATTCACCCCTCCACTTT; cdr3_aa: CASSMIMLQDSPLHF
j_call: TRBJ1-1; v_call: TRBV6-5; clone_size: NA; d_call: NA; cdr3_nt: TGTGCCAGCAGTGCCCGGGACGATGAAGCTTTCTTT; cdr3_aa: CASSARDDEAFF
j_call: TRBJ2-1; v_call: TRBV5-4; clone_size: NA; d_call: TRBD1; cdr3_nt: TGTGCCAGCAGCCTAAAGGGACAGGTATACAATGAGCAGTTCTTC; cdr3_aa: CASSLKGQVYNEQFF
j_call: TRBJ2-3; v_call: TRBV6-5; clone_size: NA; d_call: NA; cdr3_nt: TGTGCCAGCAGTTACGCCCAGTCCACAGATACGCAGTATTTT; cdr3_aa: CASSYAQSTDTQYF
j_call: TRBJ2-7; v_call: TRBV7-6; clone_size: few; d_call: NA; cdr3_nt: TGTGCCAGCAGCTTAGGGGTCGTGGGGGCCTACGAGCAGTACTTC; cdr3_aa: CASSLGVVGAYEQYF
j_call: TRBJ2-1; v_call: TRBV2; clone_size: NA; d_call: NA; cdr3_nt: TGTGCCAGCAGGGCCCGACTAGTCAATGAGCAGTTCTTC; cdr3_aa: CASRARLVNEQFF
j_call: TRBJ1-2; v_call: TRBV14; clone_size: NA; d_call: NA; cdr3_nt: TGTGCCAGCAGCCAATGGGTTTTGACAGGCGGCTATGGCTACACCTTC; cdr3_aa: CASSQWVLTGGYGYTF
j_call: TRBJ1-6; v_call: TRBV27; clone_size: NA; d_call: TRBD1; cdr3_nt: TGTGCCAGTGTTGGACAGGGAAGTTCACCCCTCCACTTT; cdr3_aa: CASVGQGSSPLHF
j_call: TRBJ2-3; v_call: TRBV19; clone_size: NA; d_call: NA; cdr3_nt: TGTGCCAGTAGTTCATCCTCTAGCACAGATACGCAGTATTTT; cdr3_aa: CASSSSSSTDTQYF
j_call: TRBJ2-1; v_call: TRBV4-1; clone_size: NA; d_call: TRBD2; cdr3_nt: TGCGCCAGCAGCCAAACTATAGCGGGGGGGCAAGGTGAGCAGTTCTTC; cdr3_aa: CASSQTIAGGQGEQFF
j_call: TRBJ1-2; v_call: TRBV15; clone_size: NA; d_call: NA; cdr3_nt: TGTGCCACCAGCAGAGATTTTGGATTTAACTATGGCTACACCTTC; cdr3_aa: CATSRDFGFNYGYTF
j_call: TRBJ1-4; v_call: TRBV6-5; clone_size: NA; d_call: NA; cdr3_nt: TGTGCCAGCAGCCTCGGGGTGGGGGTCGGTGAAAAACTGTTTTTT; cdr3_aa: CASSLGVGVGEKLFF
j_call: TRBJ1-1; v_call: TRBV18; clone_size: NA; d_call: TRBD1; cdr3_nt: TGTGCCAGCTCACGGACAGGTGGGGACACTGAAGCTTTCTTT; cdr3_aa: CASSRTGGDTEAFF
j_call: TRBJ2-7; v_call: TRBV6-5; clone_size: NA; d_call: NA; cdr3_nt: TGTGCCAGCAGACCATCATTACCGGGTCTTTACGAGCAGTACTTC; cdr3_aa: CASRPSLPGLYEQYF
j_call: TRBJ1-2; v_call: TRBV5-6; clone_size: NA; d_call: TRBD1; cdr3_nt: TGTGCCAGCAGCTTGAGGGGGCTACCTAACTATGGCTACACCTTC; cdr3_aa: CASSLRGLPNYGYTF